This TCR beta chain was found in a study of blood T cell repertoires in COVID-19. The CDR3 runs 17 residues. Germline loops: CDR1 SGHRS, CDR2 YFSETQ. J lost 2 bases, V lost 4 bases, and 3 bases had no gene match. Enrollees, about 18 to 89 years old, lived in around 23 US areas. Participant reports of clinical history set cohort assignment. Original analysis: Researchers report that nucleated cell counts were estimated from reference gene primer amplification. TCRdb's table, derived via immunoSEQ multiplex PCR, lists solely in-frame clones and lacks some. V and J calls and clone size are given by that table; D and trimming were obtained from the DNA. The profile shows over 110,000 clones, approximately 84% of them singletons.

The sequenced material came from PBMCs or T cells enriched from blood (not recorded which). The clonotype originates from a man aged 35 to 55 with acute COVID-19. The J gene is TRBJ2-1, the V gene TRBV5-1; 16 bases are shared with TRBD2. The CDR3 coding sequence is TGCGCCAGCAGCCCGGGACTAGCGGGAGGGCCCTACAATGAGCAGTTCTTC. Its translation: CASSPGLAGGPYNEQFF.